This TCR beta chain was recorded in a study of PD-L1 blockade in urothelial cancer. At the level of the study: Patients started atezolizumab around 2014, 1,200 mg intravenously every 3 weeks. Timepoints chosen for blood analysis were 3 weeks (second dose) and 6 weeks after treatment start.

Each patient gave between 1 and 8 samples of peripheral blood mononuclear cells, which were collected pretreatment and during treatment. Using immunoSEQ multiplex PCR, the repertoire was profiled, and TCRdb retains in-frame clones only, with some absent. Found here are approximately 100,000 clones, around 82% of them singletons; the top ten hold about 2.4%. Germline V lookup: CDR1 SGHRS, CDR2 YFSETQ. Trimming took 4 bases from V and 0 from J; bases not matched to a gene: 8. The length of the CDR3 is 18 residues. This chain links TRBV5-1 with TRBJ2-1; 12 nucleotides match TRBD2. Here the sequenced sample was PBMCs, taken around atezolizumab (anti-PD-L1) treatment. This TCR was sampled from a man aged 50-59 years with urothelial cancer. The CDR3 reads CASSLGLAGSASYNEQFF. The CDR3 DNA follows: TGCGCCAGCAGCCTCGGACTAGCGGGAAGTGCCTCCTACAATGAGCAGTTCTTC.